These 31 T cell receptor beta chains were all obtained from the same sample, sequenced in a study of blood T cell repertoires in COVID-19. Clones were sequenced by immunoSEQ multiplex PCR, and TCRdb holds only the in-frame ones, with some missing. The table includes more than 300,000 clones, around 89% detected once. Material for sequencing was peripheral blood. Every receptor here comes from a woman in her thirties with COVID-19, enrolled during active disease.

The chain employs TRBV28 and TRBJ2-5; D is undetermined. Trimming removed 3 bases at V and 4 bases at J, with 6 bases between. The CDR3 is 12 amino acids. Germline loops: CDR1 MDHEN, CDR2 SYDVKM. The CDR3 DNA reads as TGTGCCAGCAGTTTGCTTAGAGAGACCCAGTACTTC. Encoded protein: CASSLLRETQYF.

This chain links TRBV11-3 with TRBJ1-4; 9 positions match TRBD1. This CDR3 region has 16 residues. Germline V lookup: CDR1 SGHNT, CDR2 YENEEA. J gave up 6 bases and V 3 bases, and 8 bases lay outside the gene matches. The CDR3 DNA sequence: TGTGCCAGCAGCTTCCGGACAGGGGCAGGGTATGAAAAACTGTTTTTT. It is translated as CASSFRTGAGYEKLFF.

The chain links TRBV27 to TRBJ1-2; D uncertain. Germline values: CDR1 MNHEY, CDR2 SMNVEV (reference sequence). The CDR3 is 14 amino acids. The V gene lost 0 bases and the J gene lost 10 bases, with 15 bases spanning the gap. DNA of the CDR3: TGTGCCAGCAGTTTATCCCCCGACCTAGTGGTCTACACCTTC. Amino acids: CASSLSPDLVVYTF.

This chain uses TRBV24-1 with TRBJ2-2, with unresolved D. The germline V gene has CDR1 KGHDR and CDR2 SFDVKD. The CDR3 length is 14 residues. The V end was cut by 4 bases, the J end by 3 bases, with 8 bases between. CDR3 sequence: CATSDSSDTGELFF. The DNA of the CDR3 is TGTGCCACCAGTGACAGCAGCGACACCGGGGAGCTGTTTTTT.

The chain uses TRBV5-4 and TRBJ2-1; TRBD2 matches 7 bases. The trim removed 6 bases at V and 2 bases at J, leaving 8 bases unmatched. The CDR3 spans 15 residues. CDR1 SGHNT and CDR2 YYREEE come from the germline V gene (reference sequence). This CDR3 reads CASTRGRGAYNEQFF. The CDR3 DNA reads TGTGCCAGCACGCGTGGACGGGGGGCCTACAATGAGCAGTTCTTC.

The chain couples TRBV2 to TRBJ1-2; 12 bases are a match to TRBD1. CDR3 length equals 16 residues. V dropped 8 bases and J dropped 6; count of bases not matched to a gene: 13. Per germline, CDR1 SNHLY and CDR2 FYNNEI. CDR3 nucleotide sequence: TGTGCCAGCGGTCCCGGGACAGGGGGCAGGGGGGATGGCTACACCTTC. Protein sequence: CASGPGTGGRGDGYTF. Full variable domain (rest looked up from reference TRBV2 and TRBJ1-2): EPEVTQTPSHQVTQMGQEVILRCVPISNHLYFYWYRQILGQKVEFLVSFYNNEISEKSEIFDDQFSVERPDGSNFTLKIRSTKLEDSAMYFCASGPGTGGRGDGYTFGSGTRLTVV.

The chain recombines TRBV11-3 with TRBJ2-1; no reliable D call. CDR1 and CDR2 (germline): SGHNT, YENEEA. This CDR3 is built from 11 residues. Trimming shortened V by 1 base and J by 9 bases, and 4 bases separated the two germline ends. In nucleotides, the CDR3 is TGTGCCAGCAGCTTAGCTCGTGAGCAGTTCTTC. It codes for CASSLAREQFF.

The chain recombines TRBV3-1 (or the pseudogene TRBV3-2) with TRBJ1-1; D may be TRBD1 (5 bases). CDR1 is LGHDT, CDR2 YNNKEL, per germline (reference sequence). The CDR3 has 13 amino acids. Deletions cut 1 base from V and 8 bases from J, with 11 bases between. DNA for the CDR3: TGTGCCAGCAGCCAAGCTCAGGGTGCCGAAGCTTTCTTT. Protein product: CASSQAQGAEAFF.

V gene TRBV10-3 combines with J gene TRBJ1-5; D gene ambiguous. The CDR3 loop spans 15 amino acids. The V gene lost 5 bases and the J gene lost 0 bases, with 11 bases spanning the gap. CDR1 and CDR2 (germline): ENHRY, SYGVKD. CDR3 sequence: CAISRDGDSNQPQHF. As DNA, the CDR3 is TGTGCCATCAGTCGTGACGGAGATAGCAATCAGCCCCAGCATTTT.

This sequence joins TRBV19 and TRBJ1-2, with D perhaps TRBD1 (6 bases). Germline loops: CDR1 LNHDA, CDR2 SQIVND (reference sequence). Trimming took 9 bases from V and 5 from J, leaving 16 bases between them. The CDR3 extends over 13 amino acids. In nucleotides, the CDR3 is TGTGCCAGCACCGGGGCAGGGGATTATGGCTACACCTTC. The encoded protein is CASTGAGDYGYTF.

The sample holds one count of this clone. Different DNA sequences within this sample yield the same CDR3. V gene TRBV19 combines with J gene TRBJ1-5; the match to TRBD1 covers 9 bases. J gave up 5 bases and V 6 bases, and 8 bases lay outside the gene matches. Per germline, CDR1 LNHDA and CDR2 SQIVND (reference sequence). The length of the CDR3 is 15 residues. The CDR3 is CASSLGQGGYQPQHF. CDR3 nucleotides: TGTGCCAGTAGCCTGGGACAGGGAGGGTATCAGCCCCAGCATTTT.

The chain is built from TRBV11-3 and TRBJ2-7, with D possibly TRBD1 on 6 matching bases. The germline gives CDR1 SGHNT, CDR2 YENEEA. Trimming stripped 2 bases from V and 1 base from J, with 18 bases between. The CDR3 consists of 17 residues. The CDR3 loop is CASSLQSDRLQSYEQYF. Written as DNA, the CDR3 is TGTGCCAGCAGCTTACAATCGGACAGACTTCAATCCTACGAGCAGTACTTC.

The rearrangement joins TRBV4-1 to TRBJ1-2; D remains unclear. This CDR3 has 16 amino acids. V was pared by 4 bases and J by 8 bases, with 23 bases between. CDR1 is MGHRA and CDR2 is YSYEKL in the germline V gene. Here the CDR3 DNA reads TGCGCCAGCAGCCGACACAACCTACCGGGAACTATAGGCTACACCTTC. As protein: CASSRHNLPGTIGYTF.

This clone showed up just a few times. V gene TRBV7-9 combines with J gene TRBJ2-5; D remains ambiguous. Trimming pared 6 bases from V and 3 bases from J, leaving 8 bases between. Germline loops: CDR1 SEHNR, CDR2 FQNEAQ (reference sequence). The CDR3 is 12 amino acids. The DNA for the CDR3 is TGTGCCAGCAGTACAGAAAAAGAGACCCAGTACTTC. Protein product: CASSTEKETQYF.

The V gene is TRBV23-1, the J gene TRBJ1-1; D remains unclear. TRBV23-1 is filed as an ORF, its function uncertain. CDR3 length equals 14 residues. V lost 0 bases and J 6 bases, leaving 11 bases between the germline ends. DNA for the CDR3: TGCGCCAGCAGTCAATCGTCTCACAGAGCTGAAGCTTTCTTT. This translates into CASSQSSHRAEAFF.

The CDR3 bases are TGTGCCACCTCAGGGCTGGGGGGAGGGGCTAATGGGCAGTACTTC. This codes for CATSGLGGGANGQYF. V is TRBV6-5 and J is TRBJ2-7, with TRBD2 identical over 7 bases. Looked up from germline, CDR1 is MNHEY and CDR2 is SVGAGI. After removal of 10 bases from V and 9 bases from J, the junction contained 21 bases not matched to a gene. This CDR3 has 15 residues.

The chain combines TRBV6-5 with TRBJ1-1; D unclear. Germline V gene data show CDR1 as MNHEY and CDR2 as SVGAGI. Trimming stripped 10 bases from V and 7 bases from J, with 16 bases between. This CDR3 region has 12 residues. The CDR3 region has the DNA TGTGCCACCCCAGGTGTTGCGGGTGAAGCTTTCTTT. This sequence encodes CATPGVAGEAFF.

The chain carries TRBV2 and TRBJ2-7, with unresolved D. The CDR3 sequence is 12 residues long. With 3 bases removed from V and 3 bases from J, the gap between germline ends came to 6 bases. Germline values: CDR1 SNHLY, CDR2 FYNNEI. The CDR3 nucleotides are TGTGCCAGCAGTGACGTTTTCTACGAGCAGTACTTC. This sequence encodes CASSDVFYEQYF.

This clone has just a few counts. The chain joins TRBV2 to TRBJ2-5; a possible D gene is TRBD1 (6 bases). CDR3 length equals 15 residues. The V end lost 4 bases, the J end lost 5 bases, and 17 bases lay between the germline ends. Germline V gene lookup returns CDR1 SNHLY and CDR2 FYNNEI. The CDR3 region is CASSVLGAPGETQYF. Written as DNA, the CDR3 is TGTGCCAGCAGTGTTCTGGGGGCGCCGGGGGAGACCCAGTACTTC.

This clone was counted between two and nine times. The rearrangement uses TRBV12-3 or TRBV12-4 and TRBJ2-7, with 7 nucleotides matching TRBD1. The CDR3 has 13 amino acids. J was trimmed by 0 bases and V by 6 bases; bases with no gene match: 2. The CDR3, as DNA: TGTGCCAGCAGCGGGGACAGCTCCTACGAGCAGTACTTC. Protein: CASSGDSSYEQYF.

This clone occurred a few times. V and J are TRBV11-2 and TRBJ2-1, with 12 positions matching TRBD2. This CDR3 has 15 residues. CDR1 is SGHAT and CDR2 is FQNNGV in the germline V gene. J was trimmed by 6 bases and V by 5 bases; bases with no gene match: 5. The CDR3 region is CASSRLAGGSNEQFF. The CDR3 region has the DNA TGTGCCAGCAGCAGGCTAGCGGGGGGGAGCAATGAGCAGTTCTTC.

CDR3 amino acids: CASSTTAYNQPQHF. CDR3 coding DNA: TGTGCCAGTAGCACGACAGCCTACAATCAGCCCCAGCATTTT. The chain combines TRBV19 with TRBJ1-5, with D possibly matching TRBD1 (5 bases). V was clipped by 6 bases and J by 3 bases, with 12 bases between them. The CDR3 is 14 amino acids. Per the germline V gene, CDR1 is LNHDA and CDR2 is SQIVND (reference sequence).

This clone was recorded only once. The chain carries TRBV2 and TRBJ2-1; 8 nucleotides agree with TRBD2. There are 15 residues in the CDR3. Germline CDR1 reads SNHLY; CDR2 reads FYNNEI. V lost 6 bases and J lost 2; bases outside the gene matches: 6. The CDR3 reads CASSRGGAAYNEQFF. The CDR3 DNA reads TGTGCCAGCAGCCGGGGGGGAGCCGCCTACAATGAGCAGTTCTTC.

This clone was detected only once. The genes are TRBV5-5 and TRBJ2-7; no reliable D call. Deletions cut 2 bases from V and 0 bases from J, with 12 bases between. The germline gives CDR1 SGHKS, CDR2 YYEKEE (reference sequence). The CDR3 consists of 15 residues. The DNA for the CDR3 is TGTGCCAGCAGCTTTTTTTACACATCCTCCTACGAGCAGTACTTC. Protein product: CASSFFYTSSYEQYF.

This chain links TRBV6-5 with TRBJ1-5; D is unclear. Trimming pared 7 bases from V and 2 bases from J, leaving 15 bases between. Looked up from germline, CDR1 is MNHEY and CDR2 is SVGAGI. CDR3 length: 15 residues. The CDR3 DNA sequence: TGTGCCAGCACCCCCTCCGGGGTGGGCAATCAGCCCCAGCATTTT. This translates into CASTPSGVGNQPQHF.

The rearrangement links TRBV11-2 to TRBJ2-7; maybe TRBD1 (7 bases). V was clipped by 3 bases and J by 7 bases, with 13 bases between them. Germline lookup yields CDR1 SGHAT and CDR2 FQNNGV. CDR3 length equals 13 residues. For the CDR3, the DNA is TGTGCCAGCAGCTTTGCAGGGGGGCGGGAGCAGTACTTC. Protein sequence: CASSFAGGREQYF.

This chain uses TRBV7-2 with TRBJ2-1, with D possibly TRBD1 on 6 matching bases. Germline lookup yields CDR1 SGHTA and CDR2 FQGNSA. V lost 1 base and J lost 3, with 13 bases in between. The CDR3 runs 16 residues. CDR3 residues: CASSLEWGPLYNEQFF. The CDR3 nucleotides read TGTGCCAGCAGCTTAGAGTGGGGGCCACTCTACAATGAGCAGTTCTTC.

J is TRBJ2-5 and V is TRBV7-9, with no clear D. The germline V gene encodes CDR1 SEHNR and CDR2 FQNEAQ (reference sequence). This CDR3 has 15 amino acids. With 1 base removed from V and 2 bases from J, the gap between germline ends came to 11 bases. CDR3 sequence reads: CASSLGLAGQETQYF. The DNA of the CDR3 is TGTGCCAGCAGCTTAGGTTTGGCAGGACAAGAGACCCAGTACTTC.

The chain couples TRBV18 to TRBJ2-2; D is possibly TRBD2 (6 bases). Deletions cut 2 bases from V and 0 bases from J, with 7 bases between. The CDR3 loop spans 15 amino acids. The germline V gene has CDR1 KGHSH and CDR2 LQKENI. The CDR3 loop is CASSPAGTNTGELFF. The CDR3 nucleotides are TGTGCCAGCTCACCAGCGGGGACGAACACCGGGGAGCTGTTTTTT.

J is TRBJ1-1 and V is TRBV7-9; D remains ambiguous. CDR1 is SEHNR, CDR2 FQNEAQ, per germline (reference sequence). The CDR3 has 14 amino acids. V lost 4 bases to trimming and J lost 1 base, with 10 bases between them. The CDR3 sequence: CASSSRDKNTEAFF. Written as DNA, the CDR3 is TGTGCCAGCAGCTCTCGAGACAAGAACACTGAAGCTTTCTTT.

The gene calls are TRBV18 and TRBJ2-1; 10 bases agree with TRBD2. This CDR3 is built from 16 residues. CDR1 is KGHSH and CDR2 is LQKENI in the germline V gene. V shed 6 bases and J 3 bases; nucleotides not matched to a gene: 8. As DNA, the CDR3 is TGTGCCAGCTCTATTGTAGCGGGGGGTATCTACAATGAGCAGTTCTTC. Translation gives CASSIVAGGIYNEQFF.